This TCR beta chain was recorded in a study of blood T cell repertoires in COVID-19. TCRdb's copy holds only in-frame clones and misses some; the assay was immunoSEQ multiplex PCR. The sample comprises about 160,000 clones, roughly 85% of which are singletons, and under 4% rests with the top ten. The CDR3 has 15 amino acids. Trimming cost V 5 bases and J 3 bases; bases outside gene matches: 5. CDR1 SGHNT and CDR2 YENEEA come from the germline V gene. The rearrangement links TRBV11-3 to TRBJ2-1, with TRBD2 matching 9 bases. The sequence derives from a human donor with acute or convalescent COVID-19. The donor label of this sample is uncertain. The source material was peripheral blood. CDR3 sequence reads: CASSRGLALYNEQFF. The DNA for the CDR3 is TGTGCCAGCAGCCGAGGACTAGCGCTCTACAATGAGCAGTTCTTC.